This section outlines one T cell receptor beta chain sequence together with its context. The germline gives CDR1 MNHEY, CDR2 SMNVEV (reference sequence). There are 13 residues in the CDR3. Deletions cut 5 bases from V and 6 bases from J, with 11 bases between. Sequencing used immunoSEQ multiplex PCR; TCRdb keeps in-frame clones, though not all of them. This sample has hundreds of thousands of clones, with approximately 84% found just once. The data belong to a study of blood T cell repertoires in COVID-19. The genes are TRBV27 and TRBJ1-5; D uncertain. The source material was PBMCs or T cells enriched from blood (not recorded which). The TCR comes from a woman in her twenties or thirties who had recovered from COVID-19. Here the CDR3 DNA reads TGTGCCAGCAGTCTTTATCCGGGTCAGCCCCAGCATTTT. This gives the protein CASSLYPGQPQHF.